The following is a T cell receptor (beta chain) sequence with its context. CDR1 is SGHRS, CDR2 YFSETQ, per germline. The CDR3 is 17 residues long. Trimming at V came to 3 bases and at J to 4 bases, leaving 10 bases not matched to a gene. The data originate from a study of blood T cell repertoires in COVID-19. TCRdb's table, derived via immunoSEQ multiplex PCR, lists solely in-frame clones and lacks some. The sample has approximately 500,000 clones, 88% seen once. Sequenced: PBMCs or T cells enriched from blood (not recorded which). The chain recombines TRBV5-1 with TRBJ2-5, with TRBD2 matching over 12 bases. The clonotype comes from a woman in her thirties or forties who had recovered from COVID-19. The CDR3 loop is CASSSILTSGSAETQYF. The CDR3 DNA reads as TGCGCCAGCAGCTCTATACTGACTAGCGGGAGTGCAGAGACCCAGTACTTC.